Listed below are T cell receptor beta chains from one sample, sequenced in a study of blood T cell repertoires in COVID-19. The protocol was immunoSEQ multiplex PCR, while the TCRdb copy is restricted to in-frame clones and leaves out a portion. This sample has about 300,000 clones, with around 90% found just once. Sample: PBMCs or T cells enriched from blood (not recorded which). The receptors were sampled from a man aged 55 to 70 who had recovered from COVID-19. CDR3s include the opening cysteine and the closing phenylalanine or tryptophan. A D gene is named only where the DNA matches it firmly. Some rows have no size entry. The others give once, few or many, or a class for an expanded clone.

CDR3	DNA	D	J	V	size
CASRTLSPGNTIYF	TGTGCCAGCAGGACTCTCAGTCCCGGAAACACCATATATTTT	NA	TRBJ1-3	TRBV6-5	NA
CASRERTGMDTIYF	TGTGCCAGCAGAGAACGGACAGGGATGGACACCATATATTTT	TRBD1	TRBJ1-3	TRBV7-9	NA
CASSYERTSGRDTDTQYF	TGTGCCAGCAGTTACGAGAGGACTAGCGGGAGGGACACAGATACGCAGTATTTT	TRBD2	TRBJ2-3	TRBV6-2/TRBV6-3	NA
CATGASGTDTQYF	TGTGCCACCGGGGCTAGCGGCACAGATACGCAGTATTTT	NA	TRBJ2-3	TRBV24-1	NA
CASSFLAGAGEQYF	TGTGCCAGCAGCTTTCTAGCGGGAGCTGGGGAGCAGTACTTC	TRBD2	TRBJ2-7	TRBV5-6	NA
CASSYRQGRLFF	TGTGCCAGCAGCTACCGACAGGGCAGGCTGTTTTTT	TRBD1	TRBJ2-2	TRBV7-2	once
CAWSVWGQGNSPLHF	TGTGCCTGGAGTGTGTGGGGACAGGGTAATTCACCCCTCCACTTT	TRBD1	TRBJ1-6	TRBV30	NA
CASSEDTATIYDNYGYTF	TGTGCCAGCAGTGAAGATACGGCAACTATTTACGACAACTATGGCTACACCTTC	NA	TRBJ1-2	TRBV2	NA
CASSPDTSTDTQYF	TGTGCCAGCAGCCCCGACACTAGCACAGATACGCAGTATTTT	NA	TRBJ2-3	TRBV3-1/TRBV3-2	NA
CASSLNRRNSPLHF	TGTGCCAGCAGTTTAAACCGGCGGAATTCACCCCTCCACTTT	NA	TRBJ1-6	TRBV28	NA
CASSRQEANTEAFF	TGTGCCAGCAGCCGACAGGAGGCGAACACTGAAGCTTTCTTT	NA	TRBJ1-1	TRBV7-3	NA
CASSPPGRAGNTIYF	TGTGCCAGCTCACCACCAGGCAGGGCAGGAAACACCATATATTTT	NA	TRBJ1-3	TRBV18	NA
CASSLVGDSYNSPLHF	TGTGCCAGCAGCTTAGTTGGGGACAGTTATAATTCACCCCTCCACTTT	TRBD1	TRBJ1-6	TRBV7-6	NA
CASSIGAGRAGYEQYF	TGTGCCAGTAGTATAGGCGCCGGGAGGGCCGGTTACGAGCAGTACTTC	TRBD2	TRBJ2-7	TRBV19	NA
CATSDPGVPAGGPSTQYF	TGTGCCACCAGTGACCCAGGGGTTCCTGCGGGAGGGCCAAGTACGCAGTATTTT	TRBD2	TRBJ2-3	TRBV24-1	once
CASSQTSGVYGYTF	TGTGCCAGCAGCCAAACCTCAGGGGTCTATGGCTACACCTTC	NA	TRBJ1-2	TRBV3-1/TRBV3-2	NA
CAISGSSDEQFF	TGTGCCATCAGTGGGAGTAGCGATGAGCAGTTCTTC	NA	TRBJ2-1	TRBV10-3	NA
CASSETGVEYGYTF	TGTGCCAGCAGTGAGACAGGGGTTGAATATGGCTACACCTTC	TRBD1	TRBJ1-2	TRBV25-1	NA
CASSPRTGELFF	TGTGCCAGTAGTCCGCGCACCGGGGAGCTGTTTTTT	NA	TRBJ2-2	TRBV19	NA
CASSRQTVPYGYTF	TGCGCCAGCAGCCGACAGACCGTCCCCTATGGCTACACCTTC	NA	TRBJ1-2	TRBV4-1	NA